The sequence of this TCR beta chain was determined in a study of cytomegalovirus exposure and HLA in healthy donors. Per germline, CDR1 LNHDA and CDR2 SQIVND (reference sequence). J lost 1 base, V lost 2 bases, and 18 bases had no gene match. The CDR3 is 22 amino acids. Study-level results: Most sequenced TCRs were rare (though some public TCRs occurred in many donors). Information on immune exposure was restricted to one variable (CMV serostatus). The authors enumerated 150 to 200 TCR beta chains as linked to cytomegalovirus. An analysis that was carried out later associated some 17,000 TCR beta sequences with HLA alleles at 0.05 false discovery rate.

As concerns this clone: What it binds is unknown.

Primers for the PCR totalled 60 Vbeta and 13 Jbeta. Method: immunoSEQ multiplex PCR; TCRdb's copy keeps in-frame clones and lacks some. Found here are 150,000 to 250,000 clones, about 79% of them singletons; the top ten hold about 0.094%. This chain links TRBV19 with TRBJ2-2; 11 bases are a match to TRBD2. The sequenced material came from PBMCs. This receptor was taken from a boy aged 2 to 10 in good health and CMV-seronegative. As DNA, the CDR3 is TGTGCCAGTAGTATACGGCCGCAGGGACTAGCGGTGAATATAATGAACACCGGGGAGCTGTTTTTT. This translates into CASSIRPQGLAVNIMNTGELFF.